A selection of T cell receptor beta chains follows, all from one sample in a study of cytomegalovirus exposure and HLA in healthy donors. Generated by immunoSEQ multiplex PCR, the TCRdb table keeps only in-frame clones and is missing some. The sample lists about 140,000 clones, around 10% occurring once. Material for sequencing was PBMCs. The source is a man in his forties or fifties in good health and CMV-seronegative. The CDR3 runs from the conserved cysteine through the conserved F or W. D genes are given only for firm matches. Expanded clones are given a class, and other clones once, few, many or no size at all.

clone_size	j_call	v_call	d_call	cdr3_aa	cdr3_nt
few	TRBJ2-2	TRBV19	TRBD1	CASSIGTGGTGELFF	TGTGCCAGTAGTATAGGAACAGGGGGCACCGGGGAGCTGTTTTTT
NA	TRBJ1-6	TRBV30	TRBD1	CAWTHNRGYNSPLHF	TGTGCCTGGACACATAACAGGGGGTATAATTCACCCCTCCACTTT
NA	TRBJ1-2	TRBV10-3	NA	CAIGSSTRYGYTF	TGTGCCATCGGTTCGTCAACGAGGTATGGCTACACCTTC
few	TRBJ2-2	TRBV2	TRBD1	CASTGQGGTGELFF	TGTGCCAGCACCGGACAGGGTGGCACCGGGGAGCTGTTTTTT
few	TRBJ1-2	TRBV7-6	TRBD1	CASSLDGRGLVGYTF	TGTGCCAGCAGCTTAGATGGCAGGGGGCTCGTCGGCTACACCTTC
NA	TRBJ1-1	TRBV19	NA	CASSISGYEAFF	TGTGCCAGTAGTATATCGGGGTACGAAGCTTTCTTT
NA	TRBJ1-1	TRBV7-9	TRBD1	CASSPHGTGLMVTEAFF	TGTGCCAGCAGCCCCCATGGGACAGGGTTAATGGTCACTGAAGCTTTCTTT
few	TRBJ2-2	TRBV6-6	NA	CASRPANTGELFF	TGTGCCAGCAGGCCAGCGAACACCGGGGAGCTGTTTTTT
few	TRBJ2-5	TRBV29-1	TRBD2	CSVKPPGLAGGLETQYF	TGCAGCGTAAAACCTCCAGGGCTAGCGGGAGGGCTTGAGACCCAGTACTTC
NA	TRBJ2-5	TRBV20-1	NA	CSAREAETQYF	TGCAGTGCTAGAGAAGCGGAGACCCAGTACTTC
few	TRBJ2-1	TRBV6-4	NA	CASSDDPGGEQFF	TGTGCCAGCAGTGACGACCCAGGTGGTGAGCAGTTCTTC
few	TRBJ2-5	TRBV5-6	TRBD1	CASSLQGEETQYF	TGTGCCAGCAGTTTACAGGGGGAAGAGACCCAGTACTTC
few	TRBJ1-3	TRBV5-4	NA	CASSPWDNRNTIYF	TGTGCCAGCAGCCCTTGGGACAATCGGAACACCATATATTTT
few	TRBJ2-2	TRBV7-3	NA	CASSLKLTGELFF	TGTGCCAGCAGCTTAAAGCTCACCGGGGAGCTGTTTTTT
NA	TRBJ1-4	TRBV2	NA	CASSPIGGGANEKLFF	TGTGCCAGCAGTCCCATTGGGGGAGGTGCTAATGAAAAACTGTTTTTT
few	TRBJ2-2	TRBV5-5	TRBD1	CASRPGTANTGELFF	TGTGCCAGCAGGCCCGGGACAGCAAACACCGGGGAGCTGTTTTTT
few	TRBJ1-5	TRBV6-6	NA	CASKKAESNQPQHF	TGTGCCAGCAAGAAGGCGGAAAGCAATCAGCCCCAGCATTTT
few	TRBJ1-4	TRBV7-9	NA	CASSLDTGSSQLANEKLFF	TGTGCCAGCAGCTTAGATACAGGCTCCTCACAGCTGGCTAATGAAAAACTGTTTTTT
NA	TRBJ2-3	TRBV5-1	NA	CASSLQGGADTQYF	TGCGCCAGCAGCTTGCAGGGGGGAGCAGATACGCAGTATTTT
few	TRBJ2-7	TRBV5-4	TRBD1	CASRAQGALHSYEQYF	TGTGCCAGCAGGGCTCAGGGGGCCCTCCACTCCTACGAGCAGTACTTC
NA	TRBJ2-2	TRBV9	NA	CASSVGRPGTGELFF	TGTGCCAGCAGCGTGGGGCGACCAGGAACCGGGGAGCTGTTTTTT
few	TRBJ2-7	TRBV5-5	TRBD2	CASRTISGTNEQYF	TGTGCCAGCAGAACAATAAGCGGGACTAACGAGCAGTACTTC
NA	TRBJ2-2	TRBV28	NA	CAGQGQAGELFF	TGTGCGGGGCAGGGGCAAGCCGGGGAGCTGTTTTTT
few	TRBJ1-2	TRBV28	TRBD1	CASRTDREIYGYTF	TGTGCCAGCAGGACCGACAGGGAGATCTATGGCTACACCTTC
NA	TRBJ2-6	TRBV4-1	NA	CASSQEVVRAGSSGANVLTF	TGCGCCAGCAGCCAAGAAGTGGTGCGGGCGGGCAGCTCTGGGGCCAACGTCCTGACTTTC
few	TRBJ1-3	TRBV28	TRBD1	CASRLTGALSGNTIYF	TGTGCCAGCAGACTTACAGGGGCCCTCTCTGGAAACACCATATATTTT
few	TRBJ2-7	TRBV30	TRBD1	CAWGPGQGVEQYF	TGTGCCTGGGGACCGGGACAGGGCGTCGAGCAGTACTTC
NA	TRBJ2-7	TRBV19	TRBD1	CATSAPGQGYYEQYF	TGTGCCACCTCCGCACCGGGACAGGGTTATTACGAGCAGTACTTC